The rows below give T cell receptor beta chains drawn from one sample of a study. Via MiXCR, TCRdb re-called the RT-PCR reads, giving one row per CDR3 protein. The table lists around 700,000 distinct CDR3 sequences, 14% of them singletons. Material for sequencing was memory CD4+ T cells from blood. Receptors originate from a female donor in good health, serving as a healthy control. The CDR3 runs from the conserved cysteine through the conserved F or W. The D gene is left open where the match is weak. A clone size is listed for some rows: how often the clone was seen (once, few, many), or a class if it is expanded.

d_gene: -
len: 14
abundance: once
v_gene: TRBV21-1
j_gene: TRBJ1-1
CDR3aa: CASSKTNPGVLAFF
CDR3nt: TGTGCCAGCAGCAAGACTAACCCGGGGGTGCTGGCTTTCTTT

d_gene: TRBD2
len: 16
abundance: few
v_gene: TRBV13
j_gene: TRBJ2-3
CDR3aa: CASSTPAGLASDTQYF
CDR3nt: TGTGCCAGCAGCACCCCGGCGGGACTAGCGTCAGATACGCAGTATTTT

d_gene: TRBD2
len: 15
abundance: many
v_gene: TRBV5-1
j_gene: TRBJ2-2
CDR3aa: CASSRRTSDTGELFF
CDR3nt: TGCGCCAGCAGCCGACGGACTAGCGACACCGGGGAGCTGTTTTTT

d_gene: TRBD1
len: 15
abundance: many
v_gene: TRBV6-5
j_gene: TRBJ1-5
CDR3aa: CASSPQGAQAQPQHF
CDR3nt: TGTGCCAGCAGCCCGCAGGGGGCCCAAGCTCAGCCCCAGCATTTT

d_gene: -
len: 14
abundance: few
v_gene: TRBV3-1
j_gene: TRBJ2-7
CDR3aa: CASSQEWLGVEQYF
CDR3nt: TGTGCCAGCAGCCAAGAATGGCTAGGCGTCGAGCAGTACTTC

d_gene: TRBD1
len: 14
abundance: many
v_gene: TRBV7-2
j_gene: TRBJ1-1
CDR3aa: CASSFSGTVTEAFF
CDR3nt: TGTGCCAGCAGCTTCTCCGGGACAGTCACTGAAGCTTTCTTT

d_gene: TRBD2
len: 18
abundance: -
v_gene: TRBV7-2
j_gene: TRBJ2-3
CDR3aa: CASSLGSSGSGFTDTQYF
CDR3nt: TGTGCCAGCAGCTTAGGGTCTAGCGGGAGCGGGTTCACAGATACGCAGTATTTT

d_gene: -
len: 16
abundance: many
v_gene: TRBV9
j_gene: TRBJ2-5
CDR3aa: CASSPTTGTSSQTQYF
CDR3nt: TGTGCCAGCAGCCCAACTACAGGGACCTCATCGCAGACCCAGTACTTC

d_gene: -
len: 12
abundance: -
v_gene: TRBV18
j_gene: TRBJ2-7
CDR3aa: CASSTQGPEQYF
CDR3nt: TGTGCCAGCTCAACACAGGGTCCGGAGCAGTACTTC

d_gene: -
len: 18
abundance: few
v_gene: TRBV11-2
j_gene: TRBJ1-1
CDR3aa: CASSLESGALNLNTEAFF
CDR3nt: TGTGCCAGCAGCTTAGAGTCTGGGGCGTTAAACCTGAACACTGAAGCTTTCTTT

d_gene: TRBD2
len: 14
abundance: -
v_gene: TRBV6-6
j_gene: TRBJ2-2
CDR3aa: CASNLAGSTGELFF
CDR3nt: TGTGCCAGCAATCTAGCGGGATCGACTGGGGAGCTGTTTTTT

d_gene: -
len: 13
abundance: few
v_gene: TRBV20-1
j_gene: TRBJ1-1
CDR3aa: CSANFGGDTEAFF
CDR3nt: TGCAGTGCTAATTTTGGGGGGGATACTGAAGCTTTCTTT

d_gene: -
len: 14
abundance: -
v_gene: TRBV4-1
j_gene: TRBJ2-7
CDR3aa: CASSQEGGTYEQYF
CDR3nt: TGCGCCAGCAGCCAAGAGGGTGGGACCTACGAGCAGTACTTC

d_gene: -
len: 11
abundance: -
v_gene: TRBV7-9
j_gene: TRBJ1-2
CDR3aa: CASSLAKGYTF
CDR3nt: TGTGCCAGCAGCTTAGCTAAGGGCTACACCTTC

d_gene: -
len: 15
abundance: many
v_gene: TRBV7-3
j_gene: TRBJ2-2
CDR3aa: CASSPPGGNTGELFF
CDR3nt: TGTGCCAGCAGCCCGCCTGGGGGTAACACCGGGGAGCTGTTTTTT

d_gene: -
len: 14
abundance: many
v_gene: TRBV7-2
j_gene: TRBJ2-1
CDR3aa: CASSLMSGVGEQFF
CDR3nt: TGTGCCAGCAGCTTAATGTCCGGGGTGGGTGAGCAGTTCTTC

d_gene: -
len: 11
abundance: -
v_gene: TRBV3-1
j_gene: TRBJ2-2
CDR3aa: CYLNSGGELFF
CDR3nt: TGCTACCTAAATAGCGGCGGGGAGCTGTTTTTT

d_gene: TRBD1
len: 15
abundance: -
v_gene: TRBV2
j_gene: TRBJ2-4
CDR3aa: CASRPGQASKNIQYF
CDR3nt: TGTGCCAGCAGACCGGGACAGGCATCCAAAAACATTCAGTACTTC

d_gene: TRBD2
len: 15
abundance: -
v_gene: TRBV7-3
j_gene: TRBJ2-5
CDR3aa: CASSKSGGNQETQYF
CDR3nt: TGTGCCAGCAGCAAATCGGGGGGAAATCAAGAGACCCAGTACTTC

d_gene: TRBD2
len: 17
abundance: -
v_gene: TRBV5-4
j_gene: TRBJ2-1
CDR3aa: CASSLATSGGAYNEQFF
CDR3nt: TGTGCCAGCAGCTTGGCGACTAGCGGGGGGGCCTACAATGAGCAGTTCTTC

d_gene: -
len: 11
abundance: -
v_gene: TRBV6-2/TRBV6-3
j_gene: TRBJ2-1
CDR3aa: CASSSWNEQFF
CDR3nt: TGTGCCAGCAGTTCATGGAATGAGCAGTTCTTC

d_gene: TRBD2
len: 16
abundance: few
v_gene: TRBV5-1
j_gene: TRBJ2-3
CDR3aa: CASSFRGSGSSDTQYF
CDR3nt: TGCGCCAGCAGCTTTCGGGGTAGCGGGAGTTCGGATACGCAGTATTTT

d_gene: TRBD1
len: 15
abundance: -
v_gene: TRBV5-5
j_gene: TRBJ1-2
CDR3aa: CASSSDRGLIGGYTF
CDR3nt: TGTGCCAGCAGTTCTGACAGGGGGCTCATTGGTGGCTACACCTTC

d_gene: -
len: 13
abundance: many
v_gene: TRBV6-5
j_gene: TRBJ1-1
CDR3aa: CASRYHSDTEAFF
CDR3nt: TGTGCCAGCAGATATCACAGCGATACTGAAGCTTTCTTT

d_gene: -
len: 14
abundance: -
v_gene: TRBV10-3
j_gene: TRBJ1-1
CDR3aa: CAISESPTVTEAFF
CDR3nt: TGTGCCATCAGTGAGTCACCGACAGTCACTGAAGCTTTCTTT

d_gene: TRBD1
len: 14
abundance: -
v_gene: TRBV20-1
j_gene: TRBJ2-7
CDR3aa: CSAFPGQGYHEQYF
CDR3nt: TGCAGTGCTTTCCCGGGACAGGGATACCACGAGCAGTACTTC

d_gene: TRBD1
len: 15
abundance: many
v_gene: TRBV24-1
j_gene: TRBJ2-7
CDR3aa: CATSDAGQDPYEQYF
CDR3nt: TGTGCCACCAGTGATGCCGGACAGGATCCCTACGAGCAGTACTTC

d_gene: TRBD2
len: 17
abundance: few
v_gene: TRBV27
j_gene: TRBJ2-1
CDR3aa: CASRLTSGSGSYNEQFF
CDR3nt: TGTGCCAGCAGGTTGACTAGCGGGAGTGGGTCCTACAATGAGCAGTTCTTC

d_gene: -
len: 12
abundance: few
v_gene: TRBV29-1
j_gene: TRBJ2-7
CDR3aa: CSVTGVYYEQYF
CDR3nt: TGCAGCGTTACGGGGGTTTACTACGAGCAGTACTTC

d_gene: TRBD1
len: 15
abundance: -
v_gene: TRBV7-8
j_gene: TRBJ1-3
CDR3aa: CASSPEGAAATTIYF
CDR3nt: TGTGCCAGCAGCCCAGAGGGGGCTGCGGCAACCACCATATATTTT

d_gene: -
len: 14
abundance: few
v_gene: TRBV5-1
j_gene: TRBJ2-2
CDR3aa: CASSLTTGTGELFF
CDR3nt: TGCGCCAGCAGCTTGACTACGGGGACCGGGGAGCTGTTTTTT

d_gene: -
len: 15
abundance: few
v_gene: TRBV20-1
j_gene: TRBJ1-5
CDR3aa: CSARDRTYSNQPQHF
CDR3nt: TGCAGTGCTAGAGACCGCACCTATAGCAATCAGCCCCAGCATTTT

d_gene: TRBD1
len: 16
abundance: few
v_gene: TRBV27
j_gene: TRBJ2-3
CDR3aa: CASSSDAGTGGGTQYF
CDR3nt: TGTGCCAGCAGTTCCGACGCCGGGACAGGGGGGGGTACGCAGTATTTT

d_gene: -
len: 14
abundance: few
v_gene: TRBV7-9
j_gene: TRBJ1-2
CDR3aa: CASSPLEGRSGYTF
CDR3nt: TGTGCCAGCAGTCCCCTCGAGGGGCGGAGTGGCTACACCTTC

d_gene: -
len: 17
abundance: few
v_gene: TRBV15
j_gene: TRBJ2-3
CDR3aa: CATSRDWGRGYGDTQYF
CDR3nt: TGTGCCACCAGCAGAGATTGGGGTAGGGGATACGGAGATACGCAGTATTTT

d_gene: -
len: 12
abundance: few
v_gene: TRBV10-3
j_gene: TRBJ2-3
CDR3aa: CAIKGESFTQYF
CDR3nt: TGTGCCATCAAAGGGGAATCCTTTACGCAGTATTTT

d_gene: TRBD1
len: 16
abundance: few
v_gene: TRBV29-1
j_gene: TRBJ1-1
CDR3aa: CSVWTGGSRLGTEAFF
CDR3nt: TGCAGCGTTTGGACAGGGGGGAGTCGGTTGGGCACTGAAGCTTTCTTT

d_gene: TRBD2
len: 15
abundance: -
v_gene: TRBV20-1
j_gene: TRBJ2-2
CDR3aa: CSAHRSGNPTGELFF
CDR3nt: TGCAGTGCCCACCGAAGCGGGAACCCAACCGGGGAGCTGTTTTTT

d_gene: -
len: 15
abundance: -
v_gene: TRBV5-1
j_gene: TRBJ2-5
CDR3aa: CASSLGSGARETQYF
CDR3nt: TGCGCCAGCAGCTTGGGGTCGGGGGCCCGTGAGACCCAGTACTTC

d_gene: -
len: 12
abundance: few
v_gene: TRBV6-1
j_gene: TRBJ2-1
CDR3aa: CASSRRDQTTFF
CDR3nt: TGTGCCAGCAGTAGGAGGGACCAGACTACGTTCTTC